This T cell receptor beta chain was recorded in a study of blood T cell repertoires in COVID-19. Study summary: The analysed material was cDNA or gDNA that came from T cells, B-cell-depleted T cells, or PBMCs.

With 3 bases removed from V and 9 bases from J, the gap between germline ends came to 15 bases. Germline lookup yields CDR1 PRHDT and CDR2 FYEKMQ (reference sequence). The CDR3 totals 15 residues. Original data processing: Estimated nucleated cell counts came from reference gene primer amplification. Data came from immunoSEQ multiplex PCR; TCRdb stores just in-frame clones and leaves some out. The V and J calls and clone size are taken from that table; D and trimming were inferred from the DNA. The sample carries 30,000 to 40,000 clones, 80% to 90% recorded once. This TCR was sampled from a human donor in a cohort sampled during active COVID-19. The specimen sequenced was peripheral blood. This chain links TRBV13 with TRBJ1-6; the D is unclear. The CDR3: CASSFTAWRSSPLHF. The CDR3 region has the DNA TGTGCCAGCAGCTTCACCGCGTGGAGAAGTTCACCCCTCCACTTT.